What follows are 7 T cell receptor beta chains derived from one specimen sequenced in a study of human T cells and chemical hapten exposure. Total RNA was extracted from unfractionated whole blood. TCRdb used MiXCR to reprocess the 5' RACE reads, holding one entry per CDR3 protein. The table includes 110,000 to 150,000 distinct CDR3 sequences, 3.5% to 5% detected once. Receptor source: a female donor in good health.

There are many counts of this clonotype. The chain has TRBV5-5 and TRBJ1-4; D is uncertain. The CDR3 spans 14 residues. CDR1 is SGHKS and CDR2 is YYEKEE in the germline V gene (reference sequence). Trimming shortened V by 4 bases and J by 5 bases, and 12 bases separated the two germline ends. The CDR3 sequence is CASSRTGSNEKLFF. The CDR3 nucleotides read TGTGCCAGCAGCAGGACGGGGTCAAATGAAAAACTGTTTTTT.

This clonotype appeared many times. This sequence joins TRBV7-6 and TRBJ1-5; D call uncertain. The CDR3 has 18 amino acids. Germline V lookup: CDR1 SGHVS, CDR2 FNYEAQ. Between the trimmed V and J ends, which lost 8 bases and 6 bases, there was a span of 29 bases. CDR3 amino acids: CASHPFRVWWVGSQPQHF. The CDR3 coding sequence is TGTGCCAGCCACCCATTTCGGGTGTGGTGGGTAGGGAGTCAGCCCCAGCATTTT.

The genes are TRBV6-5 and TRBJ1-2, with 9 bases that match TRBD1. The CDR3 sequence is 14 residues long. The ends lost 5 bases at V and 0 bases at J; junction bases unmatched: 1. Per the germline V gene, CDR1 is MNHEY and CDR2 is SVGAGI. Written as DNA, the CDR3 is TGTGCCAGCAGTAGGACAGGGGCTAACTATGGCTACACCTTC. Residues: CASSRTGANYGYTF.

This clonotype occurred many times. V is TRBV6-6 and J is TRBJ1-2, with D possibly matching TRBD1 (6 bases). The ends were cut back, 10 bases at V and 4 bases at J, with 16 bases in the middle. This CDR3 has 13 amino acids. In germline, CDR1 is MNHNY, CDR2 SVGAGI (reference sequence). Here the CDR3 DNA reads TGTGCCAACTCCGGGGGCAACGTCTATGGCTACACCTTC. Its protein product is CANSGGNVYGYTF.

This clonotype has at least ten counts. The rearrangement joins TRBV2 to TRBJ1-3, with a possible D match to TRBD1 (5 bases). CDR3 length equals 16 residues. V lost 8 bases and J 0 bases, leaving 17 bases between the germline ends. In germline, CDR1 is SNHLY, CDR2 FYNNEI. The CDR3 DNA follows: TGTGCCAGCGTTGCCGCTTCAGGGTCCTCTGGAAACACCATATATTTT. Translation gives CASVAASGSSGNTIYF.

This clonotype was recorded at least ten times. V and J are TRBV19 and TRBJ1-2, with D possibly matching TRBD1 (5 bases). V gave up 9 bases and J gave up 0 bases, with 11 bases separating them. This CDR3 is built from 13 residues. From germline, CDR1 is LNHDA and CDR2 SQIVND (reference sequence). CDR3 nucleotide sequence: TGTGCCAGCTCACAGGCAGCTAACTATGGCTACACCTTC. Translation gives CASSQAANYGYTF.

Comments on this clonotype: A much larger clone is a single base away; this may be a read error. The chain links TRBV3-1 to TRBJ1-2, with 7 bases matching TRBD1. The CDR3 totals 14 residues. V was clipped by 6 bases and J by 3 bases; unmatched bases: 7. Germline loops: CDR1 LGHDT, CDR2 YNNKEL (reference sequence). Written as DNA, the CDR3 is TGTGCCAGCAGGCTGACAGGGATAGACTATGGCTACACCTTC. Translation gives CASRLTGIDYGYTF.